A single sample gave rise to the 29 T cell receptor beta chains below, sequenced in a study of T-cell reconstitution after alpha-beta-depleted transplantation in children (dated by TCRdb to 2016 to 2017). The label giving this sample's treatment or condition can be read as: allogeneic hematopoietic cell transplantation with graft depleted of TCRalphabeta T cells and CD19 B cells. Receptors were amplified or captured by PCR. The instrument was an Illumina HiSeq 2500. To normalize quantification of the TCRbeta repertoire, the TCR libraries were built with molecular barcoding that relied on unique molecular identifiers. In TCRdb, the public reads were trimmed at Q25 with fastp and aligned with MiXCR, with productive beta chains retained. Every CDR3 protein is listed once, alongside the most common genes and DNA of its rows. This sample holds hundreds of thousands of distinct CDR3 sequences; around 17% were observed only once. Approximately 5% of the sample comes from the top ten.

Sequencing was performed on PBMCs, mostly from graft donor cells, taken 360 days after TCRalphabeta/CD19-depleted stem cell transplant. The source of these receptors is a male patient aged 10 to 17 who had a stem cell transplant for acute lymphoblastic leukemia, so the T cells may come from the graft donor.

The chain joins TRBV9 to TRBJ2-5; D not resolved. V gave up 0 bases and J gave up 9 bases, with 15 bases separating them. The germline gives CDR1 SGDLS, CDR2 YYNGEE. The CDR3 is 14 residues long. The CDR3 protein is CASSVVIGPGPQYF. CDR3 DNA sequence: TGTGCCAGCAGCGTAGTCATAGGCCCCGGCCCCCAGTACTTC.

This clonotype was observed a few times. The gene calls are TRBV5-4 and TRBJ2-5; possible D gene TRBD1, 5 bases. CDR1 and CDR2 from the germline V gene are SGHNT and YYREEE (reference sequence). V dropped 1 base and J dropped 5 bases, with 15 bases sitting between them. The CDR3 length is 15 residues. Written as DNA, the CDR3 is TGTGCCAGCAGCTTGTTGGTCAGGGCTCGGGAGACCCAGTACTTC. This codes for CASSLLVRARETQYF.

The chain combines TRBV4-1 with TRBJ2-1; D is uncertain. Germline V gene data show CDR1 as MGHRA and CDR2 as YSYEKL. This CDR3 has 16 residues. With 2 bases removed from V and 2 bases from J, the gap between germline ends came to 13 bases. The CDR3 loop reads CASSQSRFPPYNEQFF. The DNA for the CDR3 is TGCGCCAGCAGCCAATCTAGATTTCCCCCCTACAATGAGCAGTTCTTC.

The table lists this clonotype with many counts. This rearrangement joins TRBV29-1 to TRBJ2-7; the match to TRBD1 covers 9 bases. The V segment lost 6 bases and the J segment 2 bases; nucleotides outside the gene matches: 8. CDR3 length: 14 residues. Germline V lookup: CDR1 SQVTM, CDR2 ANQGSEA. The CDR3 loop reads CSVLERDRAYEQYF. For the CDR3, the DNA is TGCAGCGTCCTCGAACGGGACAGGGCCTACGAGCAGTACTTC.

This chain joins TRBV12-3 or TRBV12-4 and TRBJ2-7; TRBD1 might be the D (6 bases). Trimming removed 6 bases at V and 2 bases at J, with 11 bases between. This CDR3 has 13 amino acids. The CDR3 loop reads CASRQQGTYEQYF. CDR3 in DNA: TGTGCCAGCAGGCAACAGGGAACCTACGAGCAGTACTTC.

The gene calls are TRBV29-1 and TRBJ2-7; 11 bases align to TRBD2. CDR1 SQVTM and CDR2 ANQGSEA come from the germline V gene. CDR3 size: 14 residues. Losses at the gene ends were 6 bases for V and 4 bases for J; bases not matched to a gene: 8. The CDR3 DNA is TGCAGCGTCACCGGGACTAGCGGTATTTACGAGCAGTACTTC. It codes for CSVTGTSGIYEQYF.

The J gene is TRBJ1-5, the V gene TRBV20-1; tentative D call: TRBD1 (5 bases). Per the germline V gene, CDR1 is DFQATT and CDR2 is SNEGSKA (reference sequence). The CDR3 spans 14 residues. The V and J ends lost 3 bases and 2 bases respectively, with 11 bases between them. Written as DNA, the CDR3 is TGCAGTGCTAGTAGGGGAGGGGGCAATCAGCCCCAGCATTTT. Its translation: CSASRGGGNQPQHF.

J is TRBJ2-2 and V is TRBV11-2, with 10 nucleotides matching TRBD2. This CDR3 spans 16 amino acids. J lost 0 bases, V lost 4 bases, and 2 bases had no gene match. Germline loops: CDR1 SGHAT, CDR2 FQNNGV. CDR3: CASSSGLAANTGELFF. CDR3 nucleotide sequence: TGTGCCAGCAGCTCCGGACTAGCGGCGAACACCGGGGAGCTGTTTTTT.

The V and J genes are TRBV12-3 or TRBV12-4 and TRBJ2-5; 10 bases are a match to TRBD2. The CDR3 is made up of 15 amino acids. The junction had 4 bases not matched to a gene; V was cut back by 4 bases and J by 2 bases. The DNA of the CDR3 is TGTGCCAGCAGTTCCGGGACTAGCGCTCAAGAGACCCAGTACTTC. Residues: CASSSGTSAQETQYF.

V usage is TRBV5-4 and J usage is TRBJ2-3; possibly TRBD2 for D (5 bases). The ends were cut back, 0 bases at V and 2 bases at J, with 16 bases in the middle. The CDR3 runs to 17 residues. Germline V CDR1 and CDR2: SGHNT, YYREEE (reference sequence). The chain's CDR3 is CASSLAEGATFTDTQYF. The DNA of the CDR3 is TGTGCCAGCAGCTTGGCCGAGGGAGCTACCTTCACAGATACGCAGTATTTT. Drawing the rest from reference TRBV5-4 and TRBJ2-3, the complete variable domain is ETGVTQSPTHLIKTRGQQVTLRCSSQSGHNTVSWYQQALGQGPQFIFQYYREEENGRGNFPPRFSGLQFPNYSSELNVNALELDDSALYLCASSLAEGATFTDTQYFGPGTRLTVL.

About this clonotype: Germline and junction disagree at one end, which may indicate a read error. CDR3 loop: CASSEELTPGFPRHISNQPQHF. In DNA, the CDR3 is TGTGCCAGCAGTGAGGAGTTGACCCCGGGATTCCCAAGACATATTAGCAATCAGCCCCAGCATTTT. V is TRBV10-2 and J is TRBJ1-5; D gene uncertain. Per the germline V gene, CDR1 is WSHSY and CDR2 is SAAADI. This CDR3 contains 22 residues.

V usage is TRBV12-3 or TRBV12-4 and J usage is TRBJ2-3; no clear D. Trimming stripped 3 bases from V and 1 base from J, with 8 bases between. The CDR3 is 14 amino acids. This chain's CDR3 is CASSLIQGTDTQYF. CDR3 in DNA: TGTGCCAGCAGTTTGATCCAAGGCACAGATACGCAGTATTTT.

This chain links TRBV2 with TRBJ2-6; TRBD1 might be the D (6 bases). V was cut by 3 bases and J by 10 bases, with 16 bases left in between. From germline, CDR1 is SNHLY and CDR2 FYNNEI. CDR3 length equals 15 residues. The CDR3 region is CASSEDREARNVLTF. The CDR3 DNA is TGTGCCAGCAGTGAGGACAGAGAGGCCCGTAACGTCCTGACTTTC.

The table lists this clonotype with a few counts. The chain employs TRBV12-3 or TRBV12-4 and TRBJ2-3; D perhaps matches TRBD1 (6 bases). The CDR3 consists of 14 residues. Trimming took 4 bases from V and 5 from J, leaving 13 bases between them. CDR3 coding DNA: TGTGCCAGCAGTTCGCTCGACAGGTTAGATACGCAGTATTTT. This codes for CASSSLDRLDTQYF.

The V gene is TRBV4-2, the J gene TRBJ2-3, with no clear D. With 0 bases removed from V and 5 bases from J, the gap between germline ends came to 6 bases. CDR3 length equals 13 residues. Germline V gene data show CDR1 as LGHNA and CDR2 as YNFKEQ. Written as DNA, the CDR3 is TGTGCCAGCAGCCAAGAAGGGCTAGATACGCAGTATTTT. This translates into CASSQEGLDTQYF.

The CDR3 is CASSLSGTGRTGSKPGELFF. CDR3 coding DNA: TGTGCCAGCAGTTTATCCGGGACAGGGCGGACGGGCAGTAAACCCGGGGAGCTGTTTTTT. The chain combines TRBV12-3 or TRBV12-4 with TRBJ2-2; the match to TRBD1 covers 9 bases. V shed 2 bases, J shed 6 bases, and the junction held 19 bases outside the gene matches. CDR3 length equals 20 residues.

In this sample, this clonotype turned up a few times. The J gene is TRBJ2-1, the V gene TRBV18; tentative D call: TRBD2 (5 bases). Germline CDR1 KGHSH, CDR2 LQKENI. The CDR3 is 12 residues long. V was trimmed by 2 bases and J by 9 bases, leaving 8 bases between them. The CDR3 reads CASSPRAGEQFF. CDR3 nucleotides: TGTGCCAGCTCACCAAGGGCGGGTGAGCAGTTCTTC.

This clonotype has only a few counts. The V and J genes are TRBV7-9 and TRBJ1-5; D unclear. Trimming cost V 5 bases and J 0 bases, with 8 bases left between them. This CDR3 has 14 residues. Per the germline V gene, CDR1 is SEHNR and CDR2 is FQNEAQ (reference sequence). The CDR3 sequence: CASSDVISNQPQHF. CDR3 nucleotide sequence: TGTGCCAGCAGCGACGTGATTAGCAATCAGCCCCAGCATTTT.

In this sample, this clonotype turned up many times. The chain combines TRBV6-1 with TRBJ2-1, with 8 nucleotides matching TRBD2. J lost 8 bases, V lost 6 bases, and 15 bases had no gene match. CDR3 length equals 16 residues. Germline values: CDR1 MNHNS, CDR2 SASEGT. As DNA, the CDR3 is TGTGCCAGCAGACCCAACCCGGGGACTAGGAAGGATGAGCAGTTCTTC. This encodes CASRPNPGTRKDEQFF.

V usage is TRBV6-2 or TRBV6-3 and J usage is TRBJ1-4, with D unresolved. Germline CDR1 is MNHEY and CDR2 is SVGEGT. CDR3 length: 14 amino acids. V shed 6 bases and J shed 8 bases, with 16 bases lying between them. In nucleotides, the CDR3 is TGTGCCAGCAGCCCATGGTTTCGCTCCGAAAAACTGTTTTTT. Amino acid sequence: CASSPWFRSEKLFF.

The genes are TRBV18 and TRBJ1-1; TRBD1 is a possible D gene (5 bases). V dropped 0 bases and J dropped 5 bases, with 13 bases sitting between them. The CDR3 length is 15 residues. Germline CDR1 and CDR2: KGHSH and LQKENI. This CDR3 is CASSPPQGQRTEAFF. For the CDR3, the DNA is TGTGCCAGCTCACCACCCCAGGGCCAGAGGACTGAAGCTTTCTTT.

The chain is built from TRBV29-1 and TRBJ2-7; 13 bases match TRBD2. CDR3 length equals 13 residues. With 5 bases clipped from V and 4 bases from J, the junction kept 2 bases outside the gene matches. From germline, CDR1 is SQVTM and CDR2 ANQGSEA. In DNA form, the CDR3 reads TGCAGCGTTAGGACTAGCGGGGGATACGAGCAGTACTTC. Protein: CSVRTSGGYEQYF.

The V call is TRBV5-1, the J call TRBJ2-3; D gene ambiguous. This CDR3 is 15 amino acids long. The V gene's germline CDR1 is SGHRS and CDR2 YFSETQ. Between the trimmed V and J ends, which lost 6 bases and 2 bases, there was a span of 16 bases. The CDR3 sequence: CASTFQDPLTDTQYF. The CDR3 nucleotides are TGCGCCAGCACCTTCCAGGATCCCCTCACAGATACGCAGTATTTT.

This clonotype was seen at least ten times. V usage is TRBV4-1 and J usage is TRBJ2-2, with 8 bases aligning to TRBD2. V trimming: 4 bases; J trimming: 6 bases; junction bases outside the gene matches: 19. Per germline, CDR1 MGHRA and CDR2 YSYEKL. The CDR3 spans 19 residues. The CDR3 DNA follows: TGCGCCAGCAGCCTCAGTTTTGTAGCGGGAAGAAGAGGCCCCGGGGAGCTGTTTTTT. Protein product: CASSLSFVAGRRGPGELFF.

In its sample, this clonotype was seen a few times. The rearrangement uses TRBV27 and TRBJ2-5; D remains ambiguous. From germline, CDR1 is MNHEY and CDR2 SMNVEV (reference sequence). CDR3 length: 14 residues. The V and J ends lost 1 base and 1 base respectively, with 7 bases between them. The CDR3 region has the DNA TGTGCCAGCAGTTTATTCCCCTTCCAAGAGACCCAGTACTTC. Amino acid sequence: CASSLFPFQETQYF.

This clonotype was picked up a small number of times. The rearrangement joins TRBV5-1 to TRBJ2-3, with D perhaps TRBD2 (6 bases). This CDR3 is built from 15 residues. Germline CDR1 and CDR2: SGHRS and YFSETQ. The V end lost 0 bases, the J end lost 2 bases, and 10 bases lay between the germline ends. The CDR3, as DNA: TGCGCCAGCAGCTTGGTGGAGGGATTCACAGATACGCAGTATTTT. Residues: CASSLVEGFTDTQYF.

This chain connects TRBV28 to TRBJ2-7, with TRBD1 matching 10 bases. The V segment lost 11 bases and the J segment 2 bases; nucleotides outside the gene matches: 6. The germline V gene has CDR1 MDHEN and CDR2 SYDVKM. The CDR3 length is 13 residues. The CDR3 region is CACRGQGAYEQYF. In nucleotides, the CDR3 is TGTGCCTGCCGCGGACAGGGGGCCTACGAGCAGTACTTC. The variable domain in full, with the rest retrieved from reference TRBV28 and TRBJ2-7, is DVKVTQSSRYLVKRTGEKVFLECVQDMDHENMFWYRQDPGLGLRLIYFSYDVKMKEKGDIPEGYSVSREKKERFSLILESASTNQTSMYLCACRGQGAYEQYFGPGTRLTVT.

This clonotype has a count of ten or more. This chain connects TRBV7-9 to TRBJ1-2, with TRBD1 matching over 7 bases. This CDR3 spans 14 amino acids. Germline CDR1 is SEHNR and CDR2 is FQNEAQ (reference sequence). The V gene end was trimmed by 3 bases and the J gene end by 5 bases; junction bases not matched to a gene: 6. CDR3 bases: TGTGCCAGCAGCTTGACAGGGTCGGGTTATGGCTACACCTTC. Translating it yields CASSLTGSGYGYTF.

The V call is TRBV21-1, the J call TRBJ2-5; the table calls TRBD2, which could not be checked here. TRBV21-1 is tagged as a pseudogene. The CDR3 consists of 17 residues. In DNA, the CDR3 is TGTGCCAGCAGCAAATCAATTATCAGGGGCCCTCAAGAGACCCAGTACTTC. Translated, it gives CASSKSIIRGPQETQYF.